Below, 18 T cell receptor beta chains from the same sample are listed, as sequenced in a study of shared clonotypes between healthy human individuals. Only in-frame clones appear in the TCRdb table, and some are missing; sequencing was by immunoSEQ multiplex PCR. The top ten clones hold roughly 1.5% of a sample with roughly 1 million clones, under 80% of them seen once. The specimen sequenced was memory CD4+ T cells sorted from blood. Noted subset: CD45RA-negative fraction. The receptors derive from a man aged 18 to 30 in good health.

The chain recombines TRBV11-2 with TRBJ2-7; no clear D gene. The germline V and J ends were trimmed by 5 bases and 2 bases, with 10 bases remaining between them. There are 13 residues in the CDR3. Germline values: CDR1 SGHAT, CDR2 FQNNGV. The CDR3 region is CASSLGDPYEQYF. The DNA of the CDR3 is TGTGCCAGCAGCCTTGGCGACCCCTACGAGCAGTACTTC.

V usage is TRBV5-1 and J usage is TRBJ2-3; 8 bases match TRBD1. The CDR3 runs to 13 residues. Germline-derived CDR1 and CDR2 are SGHRS and YFSETQ. The junction had 6 bases not matched to a gene; V was cut back by 7 bases and J by 5 bases. CDR3 DNA sequence: TGCGCCAGCTGGGGAACAGGGGGAGATACGCAGTATTTT. Protein: CASWGTGGDTQYF. The whole variable domain, remainder taken from reference TRBV5-1 and TRBJ2-3, is KAGVTQTPRYLIKTRGQQVTLSCSPISGHRSVSWYQQTPGQGLQFLFEYFSETQRNKGNFPGRFSGRQFSNSRSEMNVSTLELGDSALYLCASWGTGGDTQYFGPGTRLTVL.

On this clone: This same CDR3 is encoded by further DNA sequences in the sample. V is TRBV5-1 and J is TRBJ2-5; 11 bases are shared with TRBD2. CDR3 length: 15 amino acids. Germline trimming cut 0 bases from V and 4 bases from J; bases unmatched to any gene: 2. Germline V gives CDR1 SGHRS, CDR2 YFSETQ. This CDR3 reads CASSLAGLAGETQYF. The CDR3 coding sequence is TGCGCCAGCAGCTTGGCCGGACTAGCGGGAGAGACCCAGTACTTC.

This clone has more than one count but fewer than ten. This chain uses TRBV10-2 with TRBJ2-2; D is uncertain. Trimming stripped 9 bases from V and 0 bases from J, with 8 bases between. The length of the CDR3 is 13 residues. Germline V CDR1 and CDR2: WSHSY, SAAADI. The chain's CDR3 is CASLRPNTGELFF. The CDR3 DNA is TGCGCCAGTTTACGCCCGAACACCGGGGAGCTGTTTTTT.

This sequence joins TRBV5-4 and TRBJ2-3; 11 bases fit TRBD2. The V gene's germline CDR1 is SGHNT and CDR2 YYREEE (reference sequence). Trimming removed 3 bases from V and 4 bases from J; junction bases left unmatched: 7. The CDR3 covers 16 residues. The CDR3 sequence is CASSSSIAGGPDTQYF. In DNA form, the CDR3 reads TGTGCCAGCAGCTCTAGTATAGCGGGAGGGCCAGATACGCAGTATTTT.

J is TRBJ1-2 and V is TRBV5-4; maybe TRBD1 (5 bases). Germline CDR1 and CDR2: SGHNT and YYREEE (reference sequence). The CDR3 totals 16 residues. Trimming cost V 1 base and J 6 bases, with 19 bases left between them. For the CDR3, the DNA is TGTGCCAGCAGCTTGTTGGGACGTCCTCTCGAGGATGGCTACACCTTC. It codes for CASSLLGRPLEDGYTF. Variable domain in full (rest from reference TRBV5-4 and TRBJ1-2): ETGVTQSPTHLIKTRGQQVTLRCSSQSGHNTVSWYQQALGQGPQFIFQYYREEENGRGNFPPRFSGLQFPNYSSELNVNALELDDSALYLCASSLLGRPLEDGYTFGSGTRLTVV.

V and J are TRBV19 and TRBJ1-6; 7 bases map to TRBD1. Germline V gives CDR1 LNHDA, CDR2 SQIVND (reference sequence). V shed 11 bases, J shed 9 bases, and the junction held 10 bases outside the gene matches. The CDR3 has 13 residues. The CDR3: CAGAETGTSPLHF. In nucleotides, the CDR3 is TGTGCCGGCGCCGAGACAGGGACTTCACCCCTCCACTTT.

V usage is TRBV5-1 and J usage is TRBJ1-2, with D maybe TRBD1 (5 bases). Germline loops: CDR1 SGHRS, CDR2 YFSETQ. V was shortened by 0 bases and J by 4 bases, with 16 bases between the two germline ends. This CDR3 is 16 amino acids long. Here the CDR3 reads CASSLATGERAYGYTF. In DNA, the CDR3 is TGCGCCAGCAGCTTGGCCACGGGGGAAAGAGCCTATGGCTACACCTTC.

The genes are TRBV6-1 and TRBJ2-7; D gene unclear. CDR3 size: 13 residues. Germline CDR1 and CDR2: MNHNS and SASEGT. Trimming cost V 3 bases and J 9 bases, with 15 bases left between them. DNA for the CDR3: TGTGCCAGCAGTGACACAATGAGACTTGGGCAGTACTTC. Translating it yields CASSDTMRLGQYF.

CDR3 sequence: CASSLETGTTEAFF. The CDR3 region has the DNA TGTGCCAGCAGCTTGGAGACAGGGACTACTGAAGCTTTCTTT. The rearrangement links TRBV5-4 to TRBJ1-1; TRBD1 matches at 7 bases. The CDR3 runs to 14 residues. CDR1 is SGHNT, CDR2 YYREEE, per germline (reference sequence). J gave up 5 bases and V 0 bases, and 4 bases lay outside the gene matches.

Comments on this clone: A read error may produce the germline difference seen at one junction end. The chain is built from TRBV7-7 and TRBJ1-6; no reliable D call. The CDR3 consists of 18 residues. Germline V gene lookup returns CDR1 SSHAT and CDR2 FNYEAQ (reference sequence). CDR3 protein: CASSLKDAVRIYNSPLHF. Here the CDR3 DNA reads TGTGCTAGCAGCTTAAAGGATGCGGTCAGGATTTATAATTCACCCCTCCACTTT.

The gene calls are TRBV10-3 and TRBJ2-1; 9 bases align to TRBD2. J lost 9 bases, V lost 7 bases, and 10 bases had no gene match. The CDR3 length is 14 residues. Germline V gives CDR1 ENHRY, CDR2 SYGVKD. The CDR3 is CAIKGTSSVGEQFF. The CDR3 nucleotides read TGTGCCATCAAGGGGACTAGCAGTGTTGGTGAGCAGTTCTTC.

A few counts support this clone. The rearrangement links TRBV7-2 to TRBJ2-3, with 7 nucleotides matching TRBD2. The length of the CDR3 is 16 residues. Germline V CDR1 and CDR2: SGHTA, FQGNSA. The V and J ends lost 1 base and 5 bases, in that order; junction bases with no gene match: 9. CDR3 nucleotide sequence: TGTGCCAGCAGCTTAGATCCGGGAGGAAATGTAGATACGCAGTATTTT. Its protein is CASSLDPGGNVDTQYF.

The chain joins TRBV11-2 to TRBJ2-7, with D perhaps matching TRBD1 (6 bases). V lost 5 bases, J lost 6 bases, and 14 bases lay in between. From germline, CDR1 is SGHAT and CDR2 FQNNGV. This CDR3 has 13 amino acids. For the CDR3, the DNA is TGTGCCAGCAGCCTCTCCCAGGGGCGCGAGCAGTACTTC. Its protein is CASSLSQGREQYF.

The genes are TRBV18 and TRBJ1-2; tentatively, D is TRBD1 (6 bases). Germline assignment: CDR1 KGHSH and CDR2 LQKENI. V was trimmed by 3 bases and J by 8 bases, leaving 13 bases between them. This CDR3 is built from 13 residues. Here the CDR3 reads CASSPPGTSGYTF. CDR3 sequence (DNA): TGTGCCAGCTCACCCCCCGGGACAAGCGGCTACACCTTC.

The chain combines TRBV5-1 with TRBJ2-7; D gene unclear. The CDR3 has 15 residues. The ends were cut back, 0 bases at V and 0 bases at J, with 10 bases in the middle. The germline V gene encodes CDR1 SGHRS and CDR2 YFSETQ. The DNA for the CDR3 is TGCGCCAGCAGCTTGGCCGGGCAGGCCTCCTACGAGCAGTACTTC. As protein: CASSLAGQASYEQYF.

The rearrangement links TRBV5-1 to TRBJ2-2; 11 nucleotides line up with TRBD2. There are 14 residues in the CDR3. The V segment lost 4 bases and the J segment 7 bases; nucleotides outside the gene matches: 3. Germline assignment: CDR1 SGHRS and CDR2 YFSETQ. This CDR3 reads CASSLTSGVGELFF. CDR3 DNA sequence: TGCGCCAGCAGCCTGACTAGCGGGGTCGGGGAGCTGTTTTTT.

The CDR3 region is CASSIYGRNTEAFF. The CDR3 coding sequence is TGTGCCAGTAGTATTTACGGCCGGAACACTGAAGCTTTCTTT. The chain recombines TRBV19 with TRBJ1-1; D is ambiguous. This CDR3 is built from 14 residues. The V gene lost 3 bases and the J gene lost 1 base, with 9 bases spanning the gap. The germline gives CDR1 LNHDA, CDR2 SQIVND (reference sequence).